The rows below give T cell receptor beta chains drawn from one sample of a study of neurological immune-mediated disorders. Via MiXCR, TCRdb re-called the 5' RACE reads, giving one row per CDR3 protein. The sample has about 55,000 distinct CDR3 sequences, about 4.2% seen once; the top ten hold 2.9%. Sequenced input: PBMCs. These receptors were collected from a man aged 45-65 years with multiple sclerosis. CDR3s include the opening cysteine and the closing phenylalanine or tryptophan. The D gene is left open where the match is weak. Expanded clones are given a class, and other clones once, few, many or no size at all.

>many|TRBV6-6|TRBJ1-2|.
CASSYFEIGYGYTF
TGTGCCAGCAGTTACTTTGAGATCGGCTATGGCTACACCTTC
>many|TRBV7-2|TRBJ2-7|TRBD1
CASSSRQGPYEQYF
TGTGCCAGCAGCTCTCGACAGGGTCCCTACGAGCAGTACTTC
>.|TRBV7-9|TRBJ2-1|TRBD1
CASSQGQIDEQFF
TGTGCCAGCAGCCAGGGACAGATCGATGAGCAGTTCTTC
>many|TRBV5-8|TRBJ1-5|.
CASSLRHNSNQPQHF
TGTGCCAGCAGCTTGCGCCACAATAGCAATCAGCCCCAGCATTTT
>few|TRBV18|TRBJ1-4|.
CASSPPGKADEKLFF
TGTGCCAGCTCACCTCCGGGAAAGGCGGATGAAAAACTGTTTTTT
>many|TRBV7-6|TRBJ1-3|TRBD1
CASSPLGTDAGNTIYF
TGTGCCAGCAGCCCGCTGGGGACAGATGCTGGAAACACCATATATTTT
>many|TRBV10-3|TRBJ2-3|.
CAISGPSTGPTDTQYF
TGTGCCATCAGTGGCCCCTCGACAGGACCCACAGATACGCAGTATTTT
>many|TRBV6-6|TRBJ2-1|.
CASSPDGNEQFF
TGTGCCAGCAGCCCTGATGGGAATGAGCAGTTCTTC
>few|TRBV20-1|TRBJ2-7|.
CSARDSADYEQYF
TGCAGTGCTAGAGATTCCGCAGACTACGAGCAGTACTTC
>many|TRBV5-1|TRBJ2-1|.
CASSLEGSLKQFF
TGCGCCAGCAGCTTGGAAGGCTCCCTTAAGCAGTTCTTC
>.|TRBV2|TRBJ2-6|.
CASSTIHLSSGAKVLTF
TGTGCCAGCAGTACTATTCACTTAAGCTCTGGGGCCAAAGTCCTGACTTTC
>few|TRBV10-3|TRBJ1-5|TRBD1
CAISKQGADQPQNF
TGTGCCATCAGCAAACAGGGGGCAGATCAGCCCCAGAATTTT
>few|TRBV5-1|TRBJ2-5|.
CASSSQQETQYF
TGCGCCAGCAGCTCACAACAAGAGACCCAGTACTTC
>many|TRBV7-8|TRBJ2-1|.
CASSLAVRTGTNNEQFF
TGTGCCAGCAGCTTAGCGGTTCGAACAGGGACCAACAATGAGCAGTTCTTC
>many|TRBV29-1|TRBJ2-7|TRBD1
CSVEGRGQGSYEQYF
TGCAGCGTCGAAGGGCGGGGACAGGGCTCCTACGAGCAGTACTTC
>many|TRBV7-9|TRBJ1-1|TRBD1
CASSSSGTEYTEAFF
TGTGCCAGCAGCTCCTCCGGGACAGAGTACACTGAAGCTTTCTTT
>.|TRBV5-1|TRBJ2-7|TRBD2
CASSLGVAGGPEQYF
TGCGCCAGCAGCTTGGGAGTAGCGGGAGGGCCTGAGCAGTACTTC
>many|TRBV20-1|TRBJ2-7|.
CSARLRGDYYF
TGCAGTGCTAGATTGAGGGGGGATTACTACTTC
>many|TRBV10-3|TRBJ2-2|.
CAISGNTGELFF
TGTGCCATCAGTGGTAACACCGGGGAGCTGTTTTTT
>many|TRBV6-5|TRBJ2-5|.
CASRIGWGETQYF
TGTGCCAGCAGGATCGGTTGGGGGGAGACCCAGTACTTC
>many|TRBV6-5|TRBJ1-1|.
CASSSPRSSTANTEAFF
TGTGCCAGCAGTTCCCCACGGTCCTCGACGGCGAACACTGAAGCTTTCTTT
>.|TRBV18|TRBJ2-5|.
CASSLDGQETQYF
TGTGCCAGCTCACTAGACGGCCAAGAGACCCAGTACTTC
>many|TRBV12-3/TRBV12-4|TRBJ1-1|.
CASSPVGANTEAFF
TGTGCCAGCAGCCCCGTGGGGGCCAACACTGAAGCTTTCTTT
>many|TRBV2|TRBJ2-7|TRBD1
CASDGTGSHEQYF
TGTGCCAGCGACGGGACAGGGTCCCACGAGCAGTACTTC
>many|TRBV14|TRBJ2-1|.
CASSVGVDNEQFF
TGTGCCAGCAGCGTCGGGGTTGACAATGAGCAGTTCTTC
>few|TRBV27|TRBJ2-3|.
CASSLKLRGTDTQYF
TGTGCCAGCAGCCTAAAGCTTCGTGGAACAGATACGCAGTATTTT
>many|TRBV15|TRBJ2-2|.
CATSQTKGVRTGELFF
TGTGCCACCAGCCAAACAAAAGGGGTACGGACCGGGGAGCTGTTTTTT
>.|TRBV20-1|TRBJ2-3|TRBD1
CSASRTGGRDTQYF
TGCAGTGCCTCCCGGACAGGGGGTAGAGATACGCAGTATTTT